The 14 T cell receptor beta chains presented below share a single source sample, sequenced in a study of blood T cell repertoires in COVID-19. TCRdb keeps only in-frame clones here, not all; method: immunoSEQ multiplex PCR. The sample holds around 140,000 clones, more than 75% seen once. Sequencing was done on a sample of peripheral blood. These TCRs come from a human donor in a cohort sampled during active COVID-19.

In nucleotides, the CDR3 is TGTGCCAGCAGCTTAGGCAGGGGGTTCAGACAAGAGACCCAGTACTTC. It codes for CASSLGRGFRQETQYF. The chain combines TRBV11-2 with TRBJ2-5; 7 bases fit TRBD1. Trimming at V came to 1 base and at J to 2 bases, leaving 7 bases not matched to a gene. The V gene's germline CDR1 is SGHAT and CDR2 FQNNGV. This CDR3 has 16 residues.

This clone has just one count. CDR3 bases: TGCGCCAGCAGCTTGGCAGGGATGGGCACTGAAGCTTTCTTT. This sequence encodes CASSLAGMGTEAFF. The rearrangement joins TRBV5-1 to TRBJ1-1, with D possibly TRBD1 on 5 matching bases. V dropped 0 bases and J dropped 4 bases, with 10 bases sitting between them. Germline loops: CDR1 SGHRS, CDR2 YFSETQ. CDR3 length equals 14 residues.

This chain links TRBV19 with TRBJ1-3, with a weak D call TRBD1 (5 bases). Germline V gene lookup returns CDR1 LNHDA and CDR2 SQIVND (reference sequence). The CDR3 sequence is 15 residues long. V lost 5 bases and J lost 9, with 20 bases in between. The CDR3 DNA reads TGTGCCAGTAGTCCGACGGGCCAGACAGTGAGCACCATATATTTT. Translating gives CASSPTGQTVSTIYF.

The chain joins TRBV2 to TRBJ2-1; D is possibly TRBD1 (6 bases). The V end lost 7 bases, the J end lost 8 bases, and 18 bases lay between the germline ends. CDR3 length: 14 residues. Germline CDR1 reads SNHLY; CDR2 reads FYNNEI. The CDR3 DNA reads as TGTGCCAGCAATTTCCGGGACACCGGGGATGAGCAGTTCTTC. Translating it yields CASNFRDTGDEQFF.

This clone was observed a handful of times. The chain carries TRBV7-2 and TRBJ1-5; the D gene is possibly TRBD1 (6 bases). Germline loops: CDR1 SGHTA, CDR2 FQGNSA. The CDR3 is 15 residues long. V gave up 5 bases and J gave up 4 bases, with 15 bases separating them. Here the CDR3 DNA reads TGTGCCAGCAGCCCAGTGGGGACACATAATCAGCCCCAGCATTTT. Protein product: CASSPVGTHNQPQHF.

A single count supports this clone. This chain uses TRBV2 with TRBJ1-3; D is perhaps TRBD1 (6 bases). Trimming left V 7 bases short and J 2 bases short, with 9 bases between. The CDR3 length is 13 residues. Germline-derived CDR1 and CDR2 are SNHLY and FYNNEI. Here the CDR3 DNA reads TGTGCCAGCAATCAGGGGCCTGGAAACACCATATATTTT. Its translation is CASNQGPGNTIYF.

This chain uses TRBV20-1 with TRBJ2-3; 7 bases agree with TRBD2. The CDR3 is 14 residues long. CDR1 and CDR2 from the germline V gene are DFQATT and SNEGSKA (reference sequence). The V and J ends lost 3 bases and 4 bases, in that order; junction bases with no gene match: 7. The CDR3 sequence is CSASGAGVADTQYF. Here the CDR3 DNA reads TGCAGTGCTAGTGGGGCGGGAGTAGCAGATACGCAGTATTTT.

The chain employs TRBV6-2 or TRBV6-3 and TRBJ2-7; possible D gene TRBD2, 5 bases. V dropped 0 bases and J dropped 5 bases, with 8 bases sitting between them. This CDR3 comprises 13 residues. The V gene's germline CDR1 is MNHEY and CDR2 SVGEGT. The CDR3 spells CASSYSVGNEQYV. The CDR3 nucleotides are TGTGCCAGCAGTTACTCCGTCGGGAACGAGCAGTACGTC.

This clone was found a few times. The gene calls are TRBV19 and TRBJ1-5, with a possible D match to TRBD1 (5 bases). V was trimmed by 8 bases and J by 3 bases, leaving 8 bases between them. CDR3 size: 12 residues. Germline V gives CDR1 LNHDA, CDR2 SQIVND (reference sequence). The CDR3 coding sequence is TGTGCCAGTGGACACCTCAATCAGCCCCAGCATTTT. Its protein product is CASGHLNQPQHF.

The chain is built from TRBV5-1 and TRBJ2-2; 7 bases are shared with TRBD1. The CDR3 has 15 residues. Germline V gene sequence: CDR1 SGHRS, CDR2 YFSETQ. Germline trimming cut 0 bases from V and 5 bases from J; bases unmatched to any gene: 4. CDR3 DNA: TGCGCCAGCAGCTTGGAGGGGGCCGGGACCGGGGAGCTGTTTTTT. Translation gives CASSLEGAGTGELFF.

V is TRBV5-5 and J is TRBJ2-7, with D perhaps matching TRBD1 (7 bases). The V end was cut by 3 bases, the J end by 3 bases, with 13 bases between. The CDR3 loop spans 14 amino acids. Germline V CDR1 and CDR2: SGHKS, YYEKEE (reference sequence). In DNA, the CDR3 is TGTGCCAGCAGCTGGGGGGACAGTATCTACGAGCAGTACGTC. Translation gives CASSWGDSIYEQYV.

This chain links TRBV28 with TRBJ2-7; D call uncertain. CDR1 is MDHEN, CDR2 SYDVKM, per germline. V lost 6 bases to trimming and J lost 1 base, with 13 bases between them. This CDR3 is built from 14 residues. The CDR3 DNA is TGTGCCAGCAGCTTCGAGCATTCTTCCTACGAGCAGTACTTC. Its translation is CASSFEHSSYEQYF.

V is TRBV7-2 and J is TRBJ2-3, with 8 bases aligning to TRBD2. Unmatched junction bases numbered 3, after V lost 0 bases and J lost 1 base. In germline, CDR1 is SGHTA, CDR2 FQGNSA. The CDR3 is 16 residues long. The CDR3 loop is CASSLAPGGGTDTQYF. In DNA, the CDR3 is TGTGCCAGCAGCTTAGCGCCGGGGGGGGGCACAGATACGCAGTATTTT.

Points on this clone: Relative to the germline gene, one junction end is altered; a read error may explain this. CDR3: CASSDWKDTKLF. CDR3 DNA: TGTGCCAGCAGCGATTGGAAGGACACAAAACTCTTC. This chain joins TRBV9 and TRBJ2-1; D might be TRBD1 (5 bases). The CDR3 has 12 amino acids. The germline gives CDR1 SGDLS, CDR2 YYNGEE.